This T cell receptor beta chain was documented in a study of T cells in Graves' hyperthyroidism and ophthalmopathy. Overall study findings and caveats: Most clonotypes expanded in the thyroid (above 0.001) were also present in blood. Prediction of ophthalmopathy progression came a median around 7.1 months pre-onset.

Hyperthyroidism was newly diagnosed in patients aged 18 to 65 (duration under 2 months). The PBMCs studied were ones that came from roughly 9.4 ml fresh peripheral blood. This clonotype was counted many times. Its antigen is not known. RNA transcripts gave rise to amplified TCR beta CDR3 regions. The HTBI set primed first-round TCR CDR3 RT-PCR. Each CDR3 protein gets one entry after TCRdb re-called the multiplex PCR reads with MiXCR. The table includes 250,000 to 300,000 distinct CDR3 sequences, about 14% detected once. The germline CDR1 and CDR2 sequences are MDHEN and SYDVKM. There are 14 residues in the CDR3. Trimming cost V 7 bases and J 3 bases, with 15 bases left between them.

This rearrangement joins TRBV28 to TRBJ2-5, with D maybe TRBD2 (6 bases). The source material was blood. The TCR was taken from a woman between 25 and 40 years old with Graves' hyperthyroidism that later progressed to Graves' ophthalmopathy. The CDR3 DNA is TGTGCCAGCACCCCCTCCGGGGGAGAAGAGACCCAGTACTTC. Its translation is CASTPSGGEETQYF.